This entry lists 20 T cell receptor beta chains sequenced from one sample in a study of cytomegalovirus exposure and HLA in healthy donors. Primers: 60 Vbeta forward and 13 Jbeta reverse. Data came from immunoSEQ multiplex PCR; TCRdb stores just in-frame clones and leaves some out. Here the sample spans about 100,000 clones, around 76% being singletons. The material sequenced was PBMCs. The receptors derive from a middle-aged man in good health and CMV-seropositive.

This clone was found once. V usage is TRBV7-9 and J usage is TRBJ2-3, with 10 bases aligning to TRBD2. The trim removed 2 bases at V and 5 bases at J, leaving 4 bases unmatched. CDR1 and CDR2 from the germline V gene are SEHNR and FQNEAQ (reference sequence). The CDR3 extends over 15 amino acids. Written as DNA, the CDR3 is TGTGCCAGCAGCTTAAGCGGGGGGGCCAAAGATACGCAGTATTTT. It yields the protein CASSLSGGAKDTQYF.

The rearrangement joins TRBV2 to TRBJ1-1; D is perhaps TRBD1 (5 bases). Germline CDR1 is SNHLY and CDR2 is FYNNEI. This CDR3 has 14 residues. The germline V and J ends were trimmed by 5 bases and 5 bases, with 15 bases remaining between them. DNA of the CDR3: TGTGCCAGCAGTAAAGTAGGGGTAAGAACTGAAGCTTTCTTT. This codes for CASSKVGVRTEAFF.

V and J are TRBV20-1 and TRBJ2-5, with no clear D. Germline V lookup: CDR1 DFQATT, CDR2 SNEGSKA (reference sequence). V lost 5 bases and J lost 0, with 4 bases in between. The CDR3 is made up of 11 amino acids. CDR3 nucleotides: TGCAGTGCTCTTTACCAAGAGACCCAGTACTTC. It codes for CSALYQETQYF.

CDR3 residues: CASNVGQGAFEQYF. CDR3 DNA sequence: TGCGCCAGCAACGTGGGACAGGGGGCGTTCGAGCAGTACTTC. The chain employs TRBV5-1 and TRBJ2-7; 12 bases are a match to TRBD1. The CDR3 sequence is 14 residues long. Germline V gene sequence: CDR1 SGHRS, CDR2 YFSETQ. The V segment lost 6 bases and the J segment 6 bases; nucleotides outside the gene matches: 7. The full variable domain, rest sourced from reference TRBV5-1 and TRBJ2-7, is KAGVTQTPRYLIKTRGQQVTLSCSPISGHRSVSWYQQTPGQGLQFLFEYFSETQRNKGNFPGRFSGRQFSNSRSEMNVSTLELGDSALYLCASNVGQGAFEQYFGPGTRLTVT.

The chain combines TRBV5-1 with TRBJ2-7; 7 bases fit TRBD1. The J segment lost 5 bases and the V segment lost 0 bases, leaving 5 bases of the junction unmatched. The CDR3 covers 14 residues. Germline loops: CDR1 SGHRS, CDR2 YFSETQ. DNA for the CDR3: TGCGCCAGCAGCTTGGAAGGGGGCAAACACGAGCAGTACTTC. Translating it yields CASSLEGGKHEQYF.

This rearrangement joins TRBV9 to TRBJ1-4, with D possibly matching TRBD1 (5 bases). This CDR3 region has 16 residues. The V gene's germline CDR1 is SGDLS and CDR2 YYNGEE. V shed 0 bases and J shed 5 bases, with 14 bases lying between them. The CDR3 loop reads CASSVVPGGMNEKLFF. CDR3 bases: TGTGCCAGCAGCGTAGTTCCCGGGGGGATGAATGAAAAACTGTTTTTT.

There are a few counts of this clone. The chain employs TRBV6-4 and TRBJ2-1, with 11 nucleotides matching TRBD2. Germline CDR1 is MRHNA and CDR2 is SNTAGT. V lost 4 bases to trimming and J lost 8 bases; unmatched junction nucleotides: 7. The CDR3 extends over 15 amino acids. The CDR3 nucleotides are TGTGCCAGCAGTGCAGTAGCGGGGGGGACCGATGAGCAGTTCTTC. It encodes CASSAVAGGTDEQFF.

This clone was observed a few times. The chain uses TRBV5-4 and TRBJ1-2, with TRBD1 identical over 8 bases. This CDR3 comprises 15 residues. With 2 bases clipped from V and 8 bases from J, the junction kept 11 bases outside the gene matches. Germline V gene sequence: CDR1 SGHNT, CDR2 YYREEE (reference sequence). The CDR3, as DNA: TGTGCCAGCAGCTTTGCGGACAGGGAATTGTGGGGCTACACCTTC. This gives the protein CASSFADRELWGYTF.

CDR3 nucleotides: TGTGCCAGCAGAAGCGGGACTAGCCTCTACGAGCAGTACTTC. This codes for CASRSGTSLYEQYF. The chain couples TRBV27 to TRBJ2-7, with 9 bases identical to TRBD2. The V gene end was trimmed by 6 bases and the J gene end by 3 bases; junction bases not matched to a gene: 6. The CDR3 sequence is 14 residues long. Germline V lookup: CDR1 MNHEY, CDR2 SMNVEV (reference sequence).

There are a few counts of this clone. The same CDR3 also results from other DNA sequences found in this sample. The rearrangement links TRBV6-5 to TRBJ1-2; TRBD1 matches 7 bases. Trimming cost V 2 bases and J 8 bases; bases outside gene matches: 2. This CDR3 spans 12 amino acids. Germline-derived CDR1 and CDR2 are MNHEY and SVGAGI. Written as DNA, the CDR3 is TGTGCCAGCAGTTACGTAGGGGGCGGCTACACCTTC. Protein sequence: CASSYVGGGYTF.

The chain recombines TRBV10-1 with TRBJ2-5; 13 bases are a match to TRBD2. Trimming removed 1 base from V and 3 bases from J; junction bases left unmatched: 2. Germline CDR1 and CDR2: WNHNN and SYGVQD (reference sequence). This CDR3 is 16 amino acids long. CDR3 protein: CASSEYGLAGEETQYF. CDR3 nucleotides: TGCGCCAGCAGTGAGTATGGACTAGCGGGAGAAGAGACCCAGTACTTC.

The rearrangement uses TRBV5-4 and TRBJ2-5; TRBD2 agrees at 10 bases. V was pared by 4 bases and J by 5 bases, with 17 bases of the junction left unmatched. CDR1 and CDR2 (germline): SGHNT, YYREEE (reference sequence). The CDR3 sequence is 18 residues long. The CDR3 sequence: CASSTSRGLAVRVETQYF. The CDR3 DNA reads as TGTGCCAGCAGCACGTCCCGCGGACTAGCGGTCCGGGTGGAGACCCAGTACTTC.

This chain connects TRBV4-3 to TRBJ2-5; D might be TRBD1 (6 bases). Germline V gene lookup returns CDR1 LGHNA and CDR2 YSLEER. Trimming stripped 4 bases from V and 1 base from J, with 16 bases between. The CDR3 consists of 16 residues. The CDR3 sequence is CASSRAVGQTQETQYF. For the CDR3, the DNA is TGCGCCAGCAGCCGCGCGGTAGGACAGACCCAAGAGACCCAGTACTTC.

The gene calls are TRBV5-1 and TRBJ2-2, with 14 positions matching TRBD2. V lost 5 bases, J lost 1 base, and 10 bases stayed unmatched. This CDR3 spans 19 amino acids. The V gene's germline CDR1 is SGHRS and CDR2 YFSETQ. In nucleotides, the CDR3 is TGCGCCAGCAGACAACTGGGACTAGCGGGGGTTCTGAACACCGGGGAGCTGTTTTTT. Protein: CASRQLGLAGVLNTGELFF.

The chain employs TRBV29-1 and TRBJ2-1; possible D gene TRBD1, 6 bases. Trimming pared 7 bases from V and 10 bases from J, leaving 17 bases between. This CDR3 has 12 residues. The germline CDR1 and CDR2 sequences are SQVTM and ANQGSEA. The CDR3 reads CSAGQLQREQFF. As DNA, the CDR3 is TGCAGCGCCGGACAGTTACAGAGAGAGCAGTTCTTC.

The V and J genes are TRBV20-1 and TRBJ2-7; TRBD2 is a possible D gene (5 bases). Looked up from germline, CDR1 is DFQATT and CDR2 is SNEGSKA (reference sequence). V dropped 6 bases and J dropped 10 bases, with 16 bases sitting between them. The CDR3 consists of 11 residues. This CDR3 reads CSAGEEPEQYF. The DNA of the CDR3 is TGCAGTGCGGGAGAGGAGCCTGAACAGTACTTC.

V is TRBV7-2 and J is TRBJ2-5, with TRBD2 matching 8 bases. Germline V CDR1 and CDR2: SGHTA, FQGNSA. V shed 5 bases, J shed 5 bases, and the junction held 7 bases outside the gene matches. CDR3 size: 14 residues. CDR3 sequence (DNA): TGTGCCAGCAGCCTCTCCGGGAGGGGCGAGACCCAGTACTTC. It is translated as CASSLSGRGETQYF.

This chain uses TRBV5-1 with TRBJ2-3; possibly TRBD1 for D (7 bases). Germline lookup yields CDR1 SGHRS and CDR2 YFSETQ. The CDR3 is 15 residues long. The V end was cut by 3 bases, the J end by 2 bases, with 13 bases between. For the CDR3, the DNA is TGCGCCAGCAGCTGGCAGGGGGGAACCACAGATACGCAGTATTTT. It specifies CASSWQGGTTDTQYF.

The chain's CDR3 is CASRPNGATNEKLFF. CDR3 nucleotides: TGTGCCAGCAGGCCTAACGGTGCAACTAATGAAAAACTGTTTTTT. The J gene is TRBJ1-4, the V gene TRBV28; no clear D gene. Trimming stripped 6 bases from V and 0 bases from J, with 11 bases between. The CDR3 spans 15 residues. Germline V lookup: CDR1 MDHEN, CDR2 SYDVKM.

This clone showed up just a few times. The CDR3 loop reads CASSLTGGIYGYTF. In DNA, the CDR3 is TGTGCCAGCAGCTTAACGGGGGGCATCTATGGCTACACCTTC. V usage is TRBV7-2 and J usage is TRBJ1-2; a possible D gene is TRBD1 (6 bases). Between the trimmed V and J ends, which lost 2 bases and 4 bases, there was a span of 11 bases. The length of the CDR3 is 14 residues. Germline CDR1 and CDR2: SGHTA and FQGNSA.